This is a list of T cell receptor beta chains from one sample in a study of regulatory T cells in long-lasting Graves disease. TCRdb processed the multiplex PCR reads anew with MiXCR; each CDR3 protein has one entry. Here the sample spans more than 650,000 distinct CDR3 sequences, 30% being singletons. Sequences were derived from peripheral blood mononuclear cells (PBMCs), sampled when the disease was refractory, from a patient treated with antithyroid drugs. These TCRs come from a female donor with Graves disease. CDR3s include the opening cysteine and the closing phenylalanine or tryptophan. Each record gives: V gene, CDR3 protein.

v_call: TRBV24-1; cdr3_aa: CATSDGYNQPQHF
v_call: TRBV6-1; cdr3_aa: CASSEFGRVGLDEQFF
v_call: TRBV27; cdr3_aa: CASRTTQDSNQPQHF
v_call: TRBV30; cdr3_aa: CAWSVLGGGLSYKQYF
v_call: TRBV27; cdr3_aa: CASSPHRENTEAFF
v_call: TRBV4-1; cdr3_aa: CASSQEVDRAYEQYF
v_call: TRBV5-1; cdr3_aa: CASSPGQGHGELFF
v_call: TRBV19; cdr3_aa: CASSPQVGSRETQYF
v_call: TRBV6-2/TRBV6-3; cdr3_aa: CASRPGITYEQYF
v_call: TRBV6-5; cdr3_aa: CASRTARRGVLEQYF
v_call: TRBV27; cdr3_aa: CASSLTSGISYEQYF
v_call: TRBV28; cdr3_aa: CASSLTGQGGNSPLHF
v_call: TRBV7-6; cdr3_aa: CASSPGEGIGYTF
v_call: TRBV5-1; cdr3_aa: CASSSYRTGAATNEKLFF
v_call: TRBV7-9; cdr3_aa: CASSLQQGGINQPQHF
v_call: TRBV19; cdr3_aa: CASSITSSNQPQHF
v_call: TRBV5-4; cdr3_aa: CASSLYGQDTEAFF
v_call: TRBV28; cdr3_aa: CASEGNYGYTF
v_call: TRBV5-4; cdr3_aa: CASSLGHLKGSPLHF
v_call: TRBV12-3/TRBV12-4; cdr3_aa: CASSLGVLMEQYF
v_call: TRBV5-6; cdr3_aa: CASSFRDRGPGQPQHF
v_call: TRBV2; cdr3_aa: CASKGQFYGYEQYF
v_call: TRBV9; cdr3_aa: CASSFQSGAGANVLTF
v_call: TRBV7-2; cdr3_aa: CASSISGRYYEQYF
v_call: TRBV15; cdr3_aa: CATSRVTGGPGEQYF
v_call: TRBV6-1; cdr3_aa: CASSQGRGLRNTETFF
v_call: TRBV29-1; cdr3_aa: CSVGAGYGAFF
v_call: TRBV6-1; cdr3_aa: CASRSGRVGDGYTF
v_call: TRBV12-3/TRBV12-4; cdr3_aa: CASRGTGQSYNEQFF
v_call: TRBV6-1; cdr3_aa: CASSELQGAPEAFF
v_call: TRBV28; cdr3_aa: CASSGLGTEAFF
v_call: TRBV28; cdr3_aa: CASSFRGLYTEAFF
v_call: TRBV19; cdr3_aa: CASSRRDSRIYGYTF
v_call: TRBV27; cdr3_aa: CASSRGGLTGAFF
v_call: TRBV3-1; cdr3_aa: CASSQVAGGYEQYF
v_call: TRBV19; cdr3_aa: CASSIADRSYSNQPQHF
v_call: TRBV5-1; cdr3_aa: CASSPRDNYNEQFF
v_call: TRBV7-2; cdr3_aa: CASSTWPSLNIQYF
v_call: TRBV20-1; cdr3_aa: CSARVAGGYEQYF
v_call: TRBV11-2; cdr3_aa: CASSLGDFPSGRGTQYF
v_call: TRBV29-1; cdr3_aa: CSVEVRETGSTGELFF
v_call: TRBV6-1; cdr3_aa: CASSEAVAEAFF
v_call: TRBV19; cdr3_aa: CASSRGQAPQPQHF
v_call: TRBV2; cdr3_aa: CASSEGGRSYNEQFF
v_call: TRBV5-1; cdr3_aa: CASSLDAQGNSPLHF
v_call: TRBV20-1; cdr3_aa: CSAGTDNYGYTF
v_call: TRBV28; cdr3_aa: CASSLRQGLGYTF
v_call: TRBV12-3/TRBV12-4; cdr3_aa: CASRLTVNTGELFF
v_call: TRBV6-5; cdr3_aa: CASSLGGQYEQYF
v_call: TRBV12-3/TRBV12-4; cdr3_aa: CASKNRGMNTEAFF
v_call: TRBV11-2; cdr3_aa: CASSLDPGRHYEQYF